This record covers a single T cell receptor (beta chain). This clone occurred a few times. Its target antigen remains unknown. No much larger clone is present one base from it, and per-base qualities are unavailable. The sample originates from a study of beta chain features in type 1 diabetes (dated by TCRdb to between 2018 and 2020). Notes on the research overall: Mean age, gender distribution, total cell number and subset yield were not different between patients and healthy donors. A total of 107,917,701 sorted cells were examined across all samples, and a strong correlation was observed between cell number per subset and RNA yield. Regulatory and stem cell-like memory subsets were isolated from only 8 patients and about eight healthy donors, whereas naive and central memory subsets came from all 30 or so donors. The study compared the TCRB repertoires of sorted circulating CD4+ T cell subsets in recently diagnosed type 1 diabetes patients with those in matched healthy donors.

The germline V gene yields MGHRA for CDR1 and YSYEKL for CDR2. After removal of 4 bases from V and 4 bases from J, the junction retains 13 bases not matched to a gene. The CDR3 measures 17 amino acids from cysteine to phenylalanine. Only the CDR3 region is kept as DNA, spanning 51 bases read in frame from base 1. Each donor gave one peripheral blood draw, averaging roughly 100 mL, which was collected into heparinised tubes. A BD FACSAria II and a panel including CD45RO, CCR7, CD25, CD127, CD95 and CD27 were used to sort naive, central memory, regulatory and stem cell-like memory CD4+ T cells. A purity above 95% was achieved for all sorted populations. PBMCs were separated immediately by Lymphoprep density gradient centrifugation and were stained directly, without being cultured. So that batch effects would be minimized, each experiment stained and sorted samples in pairs, pairing one healthy donor with one patient.

All of the isolated RNA was reverse transcribed with the High Capacity cDNA Reverse Transcription Kit, so expressed TCRB transcripts were sequenced. Naive, central memory and regulatory T cell samples underwent deep immunoSEQ sequencing, averaging about 3.57 million total reads per sample. After sorted cells were lysed in RLT buffer, RNA was extracted with DNase-treated RNeasy Micro or Mini kits, with the choice depending on cell number. Each cell subset was processed on its own to prevent cross-contamination, while patient and healthy donor samples were processed together. The immunoSEQ multiplex PCR was used to amplify TCRB sequences from cDNA, yielding 87-bp fragments that span the CDR3 region. Sequencing of the amplicons was done on the Illumina HiSeq platform. The authors' pipeline ran thus. PCR bias was computationally corrected using synthetic template baselines, reads within Hamming distance 2 were collapsed, and singletons that could not be merged were discarded. By aligning reads against IMGT, V, D and J genes, CDR3 length, and insertions or deletions at six rearrangement sites were assigned. Clonotype counts were normalized to sorted cell number within each subset before computing true diversity and Gini coefficients with the tcR R package. The overlap coefficient, calculated on TCRB nucleotide sequences, was used to measure repertoire sharing. As a proxy for the pre-selection repertoire, out-of-frame TCRB sequences from naive cells were analyzed. The clones in this table, taken by TCRdb from immuneACCESS, are in-frame only. Not every clone is retained; where verified, under half of the shortfall comes from an unresolved V gene, and the cause of the rest is unknown. V and J calls and clone size are those listed in that table; D and trimming were worked out from the DNA. A total of under 250,000 clones appear in this sample, roughly an eighth of them only once. The ten biggest clones cover around 0.03% of the sample.

General findings and caveats noted by the study authors: At VDJ recombination sites, patients with type 1 diabetes made fewer insertions and deleted more nucleotides, a pattern implying thymic rearrangement abnormalities. Because small numbers of individuals were included in the HLA sub-analyses, any influence of HLA type on TCRB rearrangement was left unresolved. In all four CD4+ subsets, TCRB CDR3 length was moderately but significantly shorter in type 1 diabetes patients. Naive, central memory and regulatory TCRB repertoires appeared more similar among patients than among healthy donors. PCR may preferentially amplify shorter templates, but because patient and control samples were amplified and corrected together, any resulting skew would affect both groups equally. Because cDNA was sequenced instead of genomic DNA, highly expressing activated cells could be over-represented, though the groups showed no difference in activation or CD3 levels.

Input material: naive CD4+ T cells from blood. What this sample's cell subset or site label stands for: true naive CD4+ T cells. Recombination joined TRBV4-1 with TRBJ2-1; the junction holds 7 bases that match TRBD1. The receptor was isolated from a woman aged 40 to 50 in good health. The CDR3 in this case is CASSLRMQGVSYNEQFF. The base sequence is TGCGCCAGCAGCCTAAGGATGCAGGGGGTCTCGTACAATGAGCAGTTCTTC.